The sequence of this TCR beta chain was determined in a study of blood T cell repertoires in COVID-19. On the study more broadly: T cells, B-cell-depleted T cells, or PBMCs provided the cDNA or gDNA that served as material.

Germline CDR1 KGHSH, CDR2 LQKENI. The ends were cut back, 4 bases at V and 0 bases at J, with 3 bases in the middle. The CDR3 sequence is 12 residues long. In the original processing: Amplification with reference gene primers provided the estimates of nucleated cell counts. Some clones are missing from TCRdb's copy, which holds only in-frame ones; the method was immunoSEQ multiplex PCR. V, J and clone size are those of that table, while D and trimming were read from the DNA. The repertoire holds approximately 150,000 clones, with around 82% as singletons. This receptor was obtained from a woman between 65 and 79 years old who had recovered from COVID-19. The chain carries TRBV18 and TRBJ2-5; D call uncertain. The sequencing input was peripheral blood. CDR3 DNA sequence: TGTGCCAGCTCACTCAACCAAGAGACCCAGTACTTC. Its protein is CASSLNQETQYF.